This entry lists 14 T cell receptor beta chains sequenced from one sample in a study of shared clonotypes between healthy human individuals. TCRdb's copy holds only in-frame clones and misses some; the assay was immunoSEQ multiplex PCR. The sample has hundreds of thousands of clones, around 78% seen once. The sample taken for sequencing was memory CD4+ T cells sorted from blood. Subset given: CD45RA-negative fraction. Receptor source: a woman aged 30 to 39 in good health.

The chain has TRBV27 and TRBJ1-5; weak D call: TRBD1 (5 bases). The CDR3 loop spans 18 amino acids. The V gene's germline CDR1 is MNHEY and CDR2 SMNVEV (reference sequence). The V gene lost 2 bases and the J gene lost 1 base, with 18 bases spanning the gap. The CDR3 here is CASSLRAGGGTSNQPQHF. In DNA, the CDR3 is TGTGCCAGCAGTTTAAGGGCGGGCGGGGGAACAAGCAATCAGCCCCAGCATTTT.

With regard to this clone: Other DNA sequences of this sample code for an identical CDR3. The chain recombines TRBV18 with TRBJ1-2, with unresolved D. The germline V gene encodes CDR1 KGHSH and CDR2 LQKENI. Trimming cost V 0 bases and J 6 bases, with 8 bases left between them. The CDR3 is 13 residues long. The CDR3 sequence: CASSPPSGHGYTF. The CDR3 nucleotides read TGTGCCAGCTCACCACCGTCAGGTCATGGCTACACCTTC.

The chain couples TRBV2 to TRBJ2-1; 8 nucleotides align to TRBD2. V gave up 5 bases and J gave up 9 bases; unmatched junction bases: 9. The CDR3 consists of 14 residues. Germline V gene sequence: CDR1 SNHLY, CDR2 FYNNEI. The CDR3 coding sequence is TGTGCCAGCAGTTGGAGTAGCGGGAACAGTGAGCAGTTCTTC. Translating gives CASSWSSGNSEQFF. The whole variable domain, filled in from reference TRBV2 and TRBJ2-1, reads EPEVTQTPSHQVTQMGQEVILRCVPISNHLYFYWYRQILGQKVEFLVSFYNNEISEKSEIFDDQFSVERPDGSNFTLKIRSTKLEDSAMYFCASSWSSGNSEQFFGPGTRLTVL.

The chain carries TRBV10-2 and TRBJ2-1, with 14 bases lining up with TRBD2. Looked up from germline, CDR1 is WSHSY and CDR2 is SAAADI. CDR3 length equals 17 residues. Trimming cost V 6 bases and J 9 bases; bases outside gene matches: 13. CDR3 protein: CASRPNPGLAGVGEQFF. In nucleotides, the CDR3 is TGCGCCAGCAGGCCGAATCCGGGACTAGCGGGAGTTGGTGAGCAGTTCTTC.

This chain joins TRBV30 and TRBJ2-7; 8 nucleotides line up with TRBD2. CDR3 length: 15 residues. The J segment lost 1 base and the V segment lost 2 bases, leaving 7 bases of the junction unmatched. In germline, CDR1 is GTSNPN, CDR2 SVGIG (reference sequence). For the CDR3, the DNA is TGTGCCTGGAGTCGAGGTAGCGGGGCATCCTACGAGCAGTACTTC. Encoded protein: CAWSRGSGASYEQYF.

The chain links TRBV5-1 to TRBJ2-5, with D unclear. Germline-derived CDR1 and CDR2 are SGHRS and YFSETQ. This CDR3 contains 14 residues. V was clipped by 3 bases and J by 5 bases, with 14 bases between them. CDR3 sequence reads: CASSSTNAGETQYF. For the CDR3, the DNA is TGCGCCAGCAGCTCAACAAACGCTGGGGAGACCCAGTACTTC.

This rearrangement joins TRBV19 to TRBJ2-1; TRBD1 aligns across 7 bases. Germline V gene data show CDR1 as LNHDA and CDR2 as SQIVND (reference sequence). CDR3 size: 16 residues. The V segment lost 2 bases and the J segment 1 base; nucleotides outside the gene matches: 5. CDR3 protein: CASSILSGGSYNEQFF. The DNA of the CDR3 is TGTGCCAGTAGTATATTATCAGGGGGATCCTACAATGAGCAGTTCTTC.

This clone was observed a handful of times. The chain recombines TRBV19 with TRBJ1-2, with 9 bases identical to TRBD1. With V trimmed by 4 bases and J by 3 bases, 6 bases remained unmatched. The CDR3 contains 15 residues. The germline CDR1 and CDR2 sequences are LNHDA and SQIVND (reference sequence). DNA for the CDR3: TGTGCCAGTAGTACCGGGACAGGGTCTTACTATGGCTACACCTTC. It specifies CASSTGTGSYYGYTF.

The rearrangement uses TRBV19 and TRBJ1-2; unclear D gene. Germline assignment: CDR1 LNHDA and CDR2 SQIVND (reference sequence). The CDR3 loop spans 12 amino acids. V was cut by 7 bases and J by 4 bases, with 10 bases left in between. CDR3 region: CASKASLYGYTF. For the CDR3, the DNA is TGTGCCAGTAAGGCATCCCTCTATGGCTACACCTTC.

This clone was seen only once. The J gene is TRBJ1-2, the V gene TRBV5-1; D possibly corresponds to TRBD1 (6 bases). Germline CDR1 and CDR2: SGHRS and YFSETQ. Trimming shortened V by 4 bases and J by 8 bases, and 18 bases separated the two germline ends. The CDR3 spans 14 residues. CDR3 bases: TGCGCCAGCAGCGGGGGACACCCAACGGAGGGCTACACCTTC. Its translation is CASSGGHPTEGYTF. The variable domain in full, with the rest retrieved from reference TRBV5-1 and TRBJ1-2, is KAGVTQTPRYLIKTRGQQVTLSCSPISGHRSVSWYQQTPGQGLQFLFEYFSETQRNKGNFPGRFSGRQFSNSRSEMNVSTLELGDSALYLCASSGGHPTEGYTFGSGTRLTVV.

The J gene is TRBJ2-1, the V gene TRBV5-1; no reliable D call. Trimming cost V 2 bases and J 8 bases, with 11 bases left between them. This CDR3 has 13 amino acids. In germline, CDR1 is SGHRS, CDR2 YFSETQ. The CDR3 loop is CASSFDSYYEQFF. The DNA of the CDR3 is TGCGCCAGCAGCTTCGACTCATATTATGAGCAGTTCTTC.

This clone showed up just once. The genes are TRBV5-3 and TRBJ2-1; possibly TRBD1 or TRBD2 for D (6 bases each). TRBV5-3 is flagged as an ORF with uncertain function. Between the trimmed V and J ends, which lost 7 bases and 6 bases, there was a span of 8 bases. The CDR3 runs to 11 residues. The CDR3 region has the DNA TGTGCCAGAGGAGGGGGCAATGAGCAGTTCTTC. Translated, it gives CARGGGNEQFF.

The J gene is TRBJ1-2, the V gene TRBV4-1; TRBD1 aligns across 7 bases. Trimming cost V 4 bases and J 2 bases; bases outside gene matches: 7. CDR1 and CDR2 (germline): MGHRA, YSYEKL. The CDR3 loop spans 15 amino acids. Here the CDR3 reads CASSRTGTDNYGYTF. CDR3 sequence (DNA): TGCGCCAGCAGCCGAACCGGGACAGACAACTATGGCTACACCTTC.

The rearrangement uses TRBV5-6 and TRBJ2-5, with D unresolved. The CDR3 runs 16 residues. The germline V and J ends were trimmed by 0 bases and 0 bases, with 12 bases remaining between them. From germline, CDR1 is SGHDT and CDR2 YYEEEE. CDR3 sequence (DNA): TGTGCCAGCAGCTTGGAACAGACCGAGTACCAAGAGACCCAGTACTTC. It specifies CASSLEQTEYQETQYF.